This T cell receptor (beta chain) was retrieved from a study of T-cell memory formation after mild COVID-19. A 5'RACE reaction primed in the constant segment made cDNA libraries of TCR alpha and TCR beta, and these carried sample barcodes and UMIs. From the 5' RACE reads, TCRdb called clonotypes with MiXCR, one entry per CDR3 protein. The sample lists around 470,000 distinct CDR3 sequences; 20% were seen once. This CDR3 is 14 amino acids long. V was pared by 0 bases and J by 8 bases, with 5 bases of the junction left unmatched. The V gene's germline CDR1 is KGHSH and CDR2 LQKENI. The TCR originated in an adult woman who had mild COVID-19 (a few samples of this study predate the infection). Cell type and time point are not known. The J gene is TRBJ1-2, the V gene TRBV18, with 8 bases fitting TRBD1. Sequencing was done on a sample of PBMCs or a T cell subset sorted from them (not recorded which). CDR3 region: CASSPPRQGSGYTF. Here the CDR3 DNA reads TGTGCCAGCTCACCACCAAGACAGGGGAGCGGCTACACCTTC.